This T cell receptor (beta chain) stems from a study of cytomegalovirus exposure and HLA in healthy donors. The study, taken as a whole, reports: That first-cohort TCR clusters tended to co-occur in the 120 or so validation repertoires was found in a later analysis. In vitro assays verified that a few CMV-associated chains recognized CMV antigens specifically. High sensitivity and specificity were reportedly achieved when the classifier diagnosed cytomegalovirus status. Cytomegalovirus association was assigned to about 150 TCR beta chains.

CDR3 size: 14 residues. The V gene's germline CDR1 is SGDLS and CDR2 YYNGEE. The ends were cut back, 0 bases at V and 7 bases at J, with 13 bases in the middle. A remark on this clone: Its antigen is unknown.

Libraries were prepared by immunoSEQ multiplex PCR; TCRdb keeps only in-frame clonotypes and omits some of them. In the table there are under 200,000 clones, about 89% of which are singletons. Specimen: PBMCs. The clonotype originates from a woman between 18 and 30 years old in good health and CMV-seropositive. V is TRBV9 and J is TRBJ1-1; D unclear. Here the CDR3 reads CASSVGSVANEAFF. In DNA form, the CDR3 reads TGTGCCAGCAGCGTAGGATCTGTGGCAAATGAAGCTTTCTTT. The whole variable domain, remainder taken from reference TRBV9 and TRBJ1-1, is DSGVTQTPKHLITATGQRVTLRCSPRSGDLSVYWYQQSLDQGLQFLIQYYNGEERAKGNILERFSAQQFPDLHSELNLSSLELGDSALYFCASSVGSVANEAFFGQGTRLTVV.